The next 13 T cell receptor beta chains were all read from a single sample in a study of cytomegalovirus exposure and HLA in healthy donors. The study ran its PCR with 60 Vbeta and 13 Jbeta primers. This table comes from immunoSEQ multiplex PCR, and its TCRdb copy is limited to in-frame clones, with some not included. The table shows approximately 240,000 clones, with 85% to 90% occurring only once. Material for sequencing was PBMCs. Receptors originate from a woman aged 18-30 years in good health and CMV-seronegative.

This sequence joins TRBV7-9 and TRBJ1-2; the D gene is possibly TRBD1 (5 bases). With 6 bases removed from V and 4 bases from J, the gap between germline ends came to 15 bases. The CDR3 consists of 14 residues. CDR1 is SEHNR and CDR2 is FQNEAQ in the germline V gene (reference sequence). CDR3 amino acids: CASRHQDSIYGYTF. For the CDR3, the DNA is TGTGCCAGCAGACACCAAGACAGCATCTATGGCTACACCTTC. The variable domain in full, with the rest retrieved from reference TRBV7-9 and TRBJ1-2, is DTGVSQNPRHKITKRGQNVTFRCDPISEHNRLYWYRQTLGQGPEFLTYFQNEAQLEKSRLLSDRFSAERPKGSFSTLEIQRTEQGDSAMYLCASRHQDSIYGYTFGSGTRLTVV.

The chain links TRBV9 to TRBJ2-1; 7 bases match TRBD2. Germline V gene data show CDR1 as SGDLS and CDR2 as YYNGEE. Trimming cost V 2 bases and J 8 bases; bases outside gene matches: 7. The CDR3 is 14 residues long. CDR3 DNA: TGTGCCAGCAGCGTGGGCGGGAGCTTCGATGAGCAGTTCTTC. It specifies CASSVGGSFDEQFF.

The rearrangement uses TRBV2 and TRBJ1-6; the D gene is possibly TRBD1 (5 bases). The V end lost 7 bases, the J end lost 10 bases, and 14 bases lay between the germline ends. This CDR3 is 13 amino acids long. CDR1 and CDR2 (germline): SNHLY, FYNNEI. The CDR3 bases are TGTGCCAGCACTCCTCGGGGGACCTCACCCCTCCACTTT. Translation gives CASTPRGTSPLHF.

CDR3 loop: CASSRRTEAFF. DNA of the CDR3: TGTGCCAGCAGCAGGCGGACTGAAGCTTTCTTT. The chain combines TRBV11-2 with TRBJ1-1, with D hard to call. This CDR3 spans 11 amino acids. CDR1 SGHAT and CDR2 FQNNGV come from the germline V gene. Trimming removed 5 bases at V and 5 bases at J, with 6 bases between.

This clone has just one count. The genes are TRBV4-1 and TRBJ2-3; D possibly corresponds to TRBD2 (6 bases). Germline CDR1 MGHRA, CDR2 YSYEKL. CDR3 size: 15 residues. Trimming left V 3 bases short and J 3 bases short, with 13 bases between. The CDR3 DNA reads TGCGCCAGCAGCCACCTCTTGGGGGGAACAGATACGCAGTATTTT. This sequence encodes CASSHLLGGTDTQYF.

The chain uses TRBV4-1 and TRBJ1-5; possibly TRBD1 for D (6 bases). The length of the CDR3 is 16 residues. Germline loops: CDR1 MGHRA, CDR2 YSYEKL. V lost 5 bases to trimming and J lost 1 base, with 15 bases between them. CDR3 protein: CASSAQGQLSNQPQHF. For the CDR3, the DNA is TGCGCCAGCAGCGCCCAGGGACAACTCAGCAATCAGCCCCAGCATTTT.

V is TRBV10-2 and J is TRBJ2-7; perhaps TRBD1 as D (5 bases). Trimming cost V 7 bases and J 1 base, with 14 bases left between them. The germline CDR1 and CDR2 sequences are WSHSY and SAAADI. This CDR3 spans 14 amino acids. The CDR3: CASKSTVGSYEQYF. DNA of the CDR3: TGCGCCAGCAAATCGACAGTTGGTTCCTACGAGCAGTACTTC.

The gene calls are TRBV27 and TRBJ2-2, with D possibly TRBD1 on 6 matching bases. Trimming left V 3 bases short and J 8 bases short, with 10 bases between. There are 13 residues in the CDR3. In germline, CDR1 is MNHEY, CDR2 SMNVEV (reference sequence). CDR3 in DNA: TGTGCCAGCAGTTTTCGAGGGACAGGGGAGCTGTTTTTT. Its translation: CASSFRGTGELFF.

The chain is built from TRBV10-2 and TRBJ2-2, with D perhaps matching TRBD2 (5 bases). Germline V gene data show CDR1 as WSHSY and CDR2 as SAAADI. V shed 6 bases and J shed 0 bases, with 20 bases lying between them. This CDR3 has 18 residues. The CDR3 DNA follows: TGCGCCAGCAGGAATCCACCCCATGCCGGGACGAACACCGGGGAGCTGTTTTTT. Protein sequence: CASRNPPHAGTNTGELFF.

The J gene is TRBJ1-6, the V gene TRBV5-6; D uncertain. The V end was cut by 0 bases, the J end by 3 bases, with 7 bases between. The length of the CDR3 is 15 residues. Germline CDR1 reads SGHDT; CDR2 reads YYEEEE. DNA for the CDR3: TGTGCCAGCAGCTTGGTTACAGTCTATAATTCACCCCTCCACTTT. It translates to CASSLVTVYNSPLHF.

This rearrangement joins TRBV7-2 to TRBJ1-5; TRBD1 might be the D (5 bases). The CDR3 has 15 residues. Germline values: CDR1 SGHTA, CDR2 FQGNSA. V was shortened by 5 bases and J by 6 bases, with 17 bases between the two germline ends. The CDR3 nucleotides are TGTGCCAGCAGCCCTTCGGTTGGGGGGAGTCAGCCCCAGCATTTT. Translation gives CASSPSVGGSQPQHF.

The gene calls are TRBV5-6 and TRBJ2-7; D not certain. V was shortened by 4 bases and J by 6 bases, with 11 bases between the two germline ends. The CDR3 contains 12 residues. Germline CDR1 is SGHDT and CDR2 is YYEEEE. CDR3 sequence: CASSTTSLEQYF. The CDR3 nucleotides read TGTGCCAGCAGCACGACTTCGCTCGAGCAGTACTTC.

In nucleotides, the CDR3 is TGTGCCAGCAGCCACCTAGACTACGAGCAGTACTTC. Its protein product is CASSHLDYEQYF. The rearrangement links TRBV7-8 to TRBJ2-5; D is unclear. The J call may be wrong; the DNA end is better matched by TRBJ2-7. CDR3 size: 12 residues. Germline V CDR1 and CDR2: SGHVS, FQNEAQ.